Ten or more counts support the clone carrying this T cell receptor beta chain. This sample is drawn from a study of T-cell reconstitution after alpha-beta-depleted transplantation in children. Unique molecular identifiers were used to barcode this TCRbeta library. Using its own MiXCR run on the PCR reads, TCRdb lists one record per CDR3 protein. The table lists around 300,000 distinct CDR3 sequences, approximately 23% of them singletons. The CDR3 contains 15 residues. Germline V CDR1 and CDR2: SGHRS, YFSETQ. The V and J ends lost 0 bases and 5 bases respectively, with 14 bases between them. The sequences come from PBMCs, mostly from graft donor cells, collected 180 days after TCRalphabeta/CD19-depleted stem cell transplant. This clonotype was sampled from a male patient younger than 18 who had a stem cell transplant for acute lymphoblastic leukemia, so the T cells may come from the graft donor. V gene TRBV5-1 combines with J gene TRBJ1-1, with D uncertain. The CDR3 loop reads CASSLASGWRTEAFF. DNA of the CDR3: TGCGCCAGCAGCTTGGCCTCGGGCTGGAGAACTGAAGCTTTCTTT.